The source of this T cell receptor (beta chain) is a study of T cells in tumors after PD-1 blockade. Study-level information: Some patients also took daily vismodegib 150 mg during anti-PD-1 treatment. Study outcomes and limitations: Blood contained approximately 41% of the tumor's TCR clonotypes.

The protocol was immunoSEQ multiplex PCR, while the TCRdb copy is restricted to in-frame clones and leaves out a portion. This sample carries about 59,000 clones, about 82% of them seen once, and the ten largest clones take about an eighth. The CDR3 sequence is 14 residues long. J lost 9 bases, V lost 1 base, and 4 bases had no gene match. The germline V gene encodes CDR1 SGHRS and CDR2 YFSETQ. Input was about 616 ng to 6,500 ng of genomic DNA from tumor or blood. In this sample, this clone turned up once. Its antigen is unknown. This specimen consisted of PBMCs, obtained before anti-PD-1 treatment. This sequence originates from a human donor with basal cell carcinoma. This chain connects TRBV5-1 to TRBJ2-1; 10 nucleotides match TRBD1. CDR3 sequence (DNA): TGCGCCAGCAGCTTGTCGGGACAGGGGTTTGAGCAGTTCTTC. Protein: CASSLSGQGFEQFF. The whole variable domain, remainder taken from reference TRBV5-1 and TRBJ2-1, is KAGVTQTPRYLIKTRGQQVTLSCSPISGHRSVSWYQQTPGQGLQFLFEYFSETQRNKGNFPGRFSGRQFSNSRSEMNVSTLELGDSALYLCASSLSGQGFEQFFGPGTRLTVL.